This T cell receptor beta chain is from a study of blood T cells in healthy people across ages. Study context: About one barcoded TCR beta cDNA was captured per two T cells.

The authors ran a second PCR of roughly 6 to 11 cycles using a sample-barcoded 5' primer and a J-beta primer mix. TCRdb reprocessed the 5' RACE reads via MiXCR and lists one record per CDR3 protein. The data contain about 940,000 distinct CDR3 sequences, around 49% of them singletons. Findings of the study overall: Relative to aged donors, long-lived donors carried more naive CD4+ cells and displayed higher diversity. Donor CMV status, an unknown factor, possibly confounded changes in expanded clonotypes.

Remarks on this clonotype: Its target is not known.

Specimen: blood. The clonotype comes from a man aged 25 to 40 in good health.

The CDR3 coding sequence is TGTGCCACCAGTGACGCCCCCGGGACGAGCACCAAAAACATTCAGTACTTC. Protein product: CATSDAPGTSTKNIQYF. This rearrangement joins TRBV24-1 to TRBJ2-4; the D gene could be TRBD1 or TRBD2 (5 bases each). V gave up 4 bases and J gave up 2 bases, with 17 bases separating them. This CDR3 spans 17 amino acids. Germline loops: CDR1 KGHDR, CDR2 SFDVKD.